Below, 12 T cell receptor beta chains from the same sample are listed, as sequenced in a study of metastatic and nonmetastatic thyroid tumors. No patient received treatment before thyroid surgery. TCRdb re-analyzed the PCR reads using MiXCR. The table includes some 15,000 clones, 3% to 4.5% detected once. Material: tumor tissue. The receptors stem from a female donor with papillary thyroid cancer or a benign thyroid nodule (not recorded which). Some clones in this sample may be carry-over from other donors' samples.

The table lists this clone with a few counts. V is TRBV27 and J is TRBJ1-2, with D unclear. This CDR3 is 14 amino acids long. Trimming cost V 3 bases and J 0 bases, with 8 bases left between them. Germline V lookup: CDR1 MNHEY, CDR2 SMNVEV (reference sequence). CDR3 DNA: TGTGCCAGCAGTTTTTTGGGAGCTAACTATGGCTACACCTTC. This encodes CASSFLGANYGYTF.

This rearrangement joins TRBV28 to TRBJ2-3; 7 nucleotides match TRBD1. This CDR3 is 16 amino acids long. Germline loops: CDR1 MDHEN, CDR2 SYDVKM. The J segment lost 2 bases and the V segment lost 2 bases, leaving 7 bases of the junction unmatched. Here the CDR3 DNA reads TGTGCCAGCAGTTTACTAGGACAGGAAATCACAGATACGCAGTATTTT. It codes for CASSLLGQEITDTQYF. Complete variable domain (other parts from reference TRBV28 and TRBJ2-3): DVKVTQSSRYLVKRTGEKVFLECVQDMDHENMFWYRQDPGLGLRLIYFSYDVKMKEKGDIPEGYSVSREKKERFSLILESASTNQTSMYLCASSLLGQEITDTQYFGPGTRLTVL.

This clone came up a few times. The chain links TRBV7-3 to TRBJ2-2, with a possible D match to TRBD2 (6 bases). The V gene lost 5 bases and the J gene lost 6 bases, with 13 bases spanning the gap. Looked up from germline, CDR1 is SGHTA and CDR2 is FQGTGA. This CDR3 is built from 14 residues. CDR3 in amino acids: CASSPQTSSGELFF. In nucleotides, the CDR3 is TGTGCCAGCAGCCCCCAGACTAGTTCCGGGGAGCTGTTTTTT.

The table lists this clone with a few counts. V and J are TRBV28 and TRBJ2-3; 14 positions match TRBD2. Germline lookup yields CDR1 MDHEN and CDR2 SYDVKM. The J segment lost 0 bases and the V segment lost 6 bases, leaving 2 bases of the junction unmatched. This CDR3 has 16 residues. This chain's CDR3 is CASRTSGRASTDTQYF. The CDR3 DNA reads TGTGCCAGCAGGACTAGCGGGAGGGCTAGCACAGATACGCAGTATTTT.

V and J are TRBV12-3 or TRBV12-4 and TRBJ2-7; 11 bases line up with TRBD1. The junction had 6 bases not matched to a gene; V was cut back by 6 bases and J by 5 bases. This CDR3 region has 14 residues. DNA for the CDR3: TGTGCCAGCAGGCCGGGACAGGGGGTCAACGAGCAGTACTTC. This sequence encodes CASRPGQGVNEQYF.

This clone was detected many times. The chain recombines TRBV6-4 with TRBJ2-2; D unresolved. V was cut by 0 bases and J by 4 bases, with 3 bases left in between. Germline values: CDR1 MRHNA, CDR2 SNTAGT. This CDR3 has 13 amino acids. CDR3 region: CASSDSFTGELFF. CDR3 coding DNA: TGTGCCAGCAGTGACTCGTTCACCGGGGAGCTGTTTTTT.

V usage is TRBV6-4 and J usage is TRBJ2-3, with 9 bases fitting TRBD2. The trim removed 3 bases at V and 3 bases at J, leaving 7 bases unmatched. The germline V gene has CDR1 MRHNA and CDR2 SNTAGT. This CDR3 is 16 amino acids long. The CDR3 DNA is TGTGCCAGCAGTGAATTTCCTAGCGGGGAGACAGATACGCAGTATTTT. It codes for CASSEFPSGETDTQYF.

By share, this clone counts as medium-sized. The chain has TRBV28 and TRBJ1-1; D possibly corresponds to TRBD1 (5 bases). CDR1 MDHEN and CDR2 SYDVKM come from the germline V gene. V was pared by 2 bases and J by 1 base, with 11 bases between. The CDR3 has 15 residues. CDR3 amino acids: CASSLHGGPNTEAFF. The DNA of the CDR3 is TGTGCCAGCAGTTTACATGGGGGACCGAACACTGAAGCTTTCTTT. Full variable domain (remainder filled in from reference TRBV28 and TRBJ1-1): DVKVTQSSRYLVKRTGEKVFLECVQDMDHENMFWYRQDPGLGLRLIYFSYDVKMKEKGDIPEGYSVSREKKERFSLILESASTNQTSMYLCASSLHGGPNTEAFFGQGTRLTVV.

This clone was seen a handful of times. V is TRBV2 and J is TRBJ2-7, with D perhaps matching TRBD1 (6 bases). V was clipped by 7 bases and J by 2 bases, with 15 bases between them. The germline gives CDR1 SNHLY, CDR2 FYNNEI. The CDR3 sequence is 14 residues long. The CDR3 DNA reads TGTGCCAGCACCAACCTACAGGGACCCTACGAGCAGTACTTC. It yields the protein CASTNLQGPYEQYF.

This clone was seen more than once but under ten times. The chain carries TRBV2 and TRBJ1-6; D is possibly TRBD1 (6 bases). Trimming left V 7 bases short and J 5 bases short, with 12 bases between. Germline values: CDR1 SNHLY, CDR2 FYNNEI. CDR3 length: 14 amino acids. The CDR3 bases are TGTGCCAGCAATCCAGACAGGAATAATTCACCCCTCCACTTT. Protein product: CASNPDRNNSPLHF.

The CDR3 loop reads CASSQGTGNTEAFF. CDR3 DNA: TGTGCCAGCAGTCAAGGGACAGGGAACACTGAAGCTTTCTTT. The chain recombines TRBV28 with TRBJ1-1; 8 positions agree with TRBD1. Trimming removed 5 bases from V and 1 base from J; junction bases left unmatched: 3. CDR3 length: 14 residues. CDR1 is MDHEN and CDR2 is SYDVKM in the germline V gene.

The V gene is TRBV27, the J gene TRBJ2-2; D is undetermined. The CDR3 has 16 amino acids. The germline gives CDR1 MNHEY, CDR2 SMNVEV (reference sequence). Trimming cost V 2 bases and J 0 bases, with 10 bases left between them. This chain's CDR3 is CASSLQHATNTGELFF. The CDR3 bases are TGTGCCAGCAGTTTACAGCACGCGACGAACACCGGGGAGCTGTTTTTT.